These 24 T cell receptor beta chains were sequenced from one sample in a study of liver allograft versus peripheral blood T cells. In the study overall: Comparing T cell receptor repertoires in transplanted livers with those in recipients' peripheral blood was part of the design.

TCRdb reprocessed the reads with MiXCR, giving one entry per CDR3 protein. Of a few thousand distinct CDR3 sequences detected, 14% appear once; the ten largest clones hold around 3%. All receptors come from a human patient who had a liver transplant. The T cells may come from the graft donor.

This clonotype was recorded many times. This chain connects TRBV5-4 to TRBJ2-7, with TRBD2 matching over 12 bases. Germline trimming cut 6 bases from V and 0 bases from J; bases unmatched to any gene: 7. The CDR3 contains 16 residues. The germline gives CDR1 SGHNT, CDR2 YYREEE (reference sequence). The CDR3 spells CASKASGGDSSYEQYF. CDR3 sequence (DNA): TGTGCCAGCAAGGCTAGCGGGGGGGACAGCTCCTACGAGCAGTACTTC.

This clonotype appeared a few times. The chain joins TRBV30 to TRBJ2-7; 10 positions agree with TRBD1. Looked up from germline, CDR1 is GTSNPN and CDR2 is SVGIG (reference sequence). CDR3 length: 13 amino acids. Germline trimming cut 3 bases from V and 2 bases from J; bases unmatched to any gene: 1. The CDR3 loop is CAWSGQGAYEQYF. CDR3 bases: TGTGCCTGGAGCGGACAGGGGGCCTACGAGCAGTACTTC.

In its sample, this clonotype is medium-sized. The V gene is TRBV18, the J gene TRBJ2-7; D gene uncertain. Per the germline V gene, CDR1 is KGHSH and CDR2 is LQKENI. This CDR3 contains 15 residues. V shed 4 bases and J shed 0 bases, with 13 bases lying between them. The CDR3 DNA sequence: TGTGCCAGCTCACGCGCTACAGCTAGCTCCTACGAGCAGTACTTC. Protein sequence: CASSRATASSYEQYF.

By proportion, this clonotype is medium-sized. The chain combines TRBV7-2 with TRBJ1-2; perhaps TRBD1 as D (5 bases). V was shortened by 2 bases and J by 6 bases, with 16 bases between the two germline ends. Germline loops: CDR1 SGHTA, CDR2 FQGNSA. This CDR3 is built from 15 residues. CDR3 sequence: CASSLRASGRDGYTF. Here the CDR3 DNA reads TGTGCCAGCAGCTTACGCGCCAGTGGCAGGGATGGCTACACCTTC.

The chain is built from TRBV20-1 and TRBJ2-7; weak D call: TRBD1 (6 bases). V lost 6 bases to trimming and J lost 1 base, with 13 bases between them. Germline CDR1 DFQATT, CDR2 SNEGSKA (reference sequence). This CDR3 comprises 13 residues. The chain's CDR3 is CSASKDRSYEQYF. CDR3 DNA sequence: TGCAGTGCCTCAAAGGACAGATCCTACGAGCAGTACTTC.

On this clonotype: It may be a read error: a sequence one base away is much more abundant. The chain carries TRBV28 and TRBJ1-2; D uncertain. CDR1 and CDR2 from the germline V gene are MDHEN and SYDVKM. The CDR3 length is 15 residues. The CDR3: CVSSKRRDSHYGYTF. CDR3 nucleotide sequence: TGTGTCAGCAGTAAACGGCGGGATTCACACTATGGCTACACCTTC.

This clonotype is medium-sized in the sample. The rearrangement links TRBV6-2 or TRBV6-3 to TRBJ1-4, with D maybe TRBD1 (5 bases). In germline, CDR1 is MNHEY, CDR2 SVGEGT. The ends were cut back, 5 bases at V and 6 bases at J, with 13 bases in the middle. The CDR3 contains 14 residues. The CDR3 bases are TGTGCCAGCAGTCGTCCAGGGTTGGATGAAAAACTGTTTTTT. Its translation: CASSRPGLDEKLFF.

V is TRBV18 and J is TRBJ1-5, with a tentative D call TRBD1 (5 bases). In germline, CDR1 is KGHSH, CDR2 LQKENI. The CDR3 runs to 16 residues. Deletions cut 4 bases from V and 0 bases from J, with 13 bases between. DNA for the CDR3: TGTGCCAGCTCACTTCGTGGGGGATCTAGCAATCAGCCCCAGCATTTT. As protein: CASSLRGGSSNQPQHF.

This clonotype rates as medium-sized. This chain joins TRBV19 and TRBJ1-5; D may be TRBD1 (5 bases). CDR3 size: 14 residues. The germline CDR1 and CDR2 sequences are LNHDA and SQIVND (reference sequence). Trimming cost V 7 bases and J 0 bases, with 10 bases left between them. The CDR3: CASTGTHSNQPQHF. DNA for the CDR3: TGTGCCAGTACCGGGACCCATAGCAATCAGCCCCAGCATTTT.

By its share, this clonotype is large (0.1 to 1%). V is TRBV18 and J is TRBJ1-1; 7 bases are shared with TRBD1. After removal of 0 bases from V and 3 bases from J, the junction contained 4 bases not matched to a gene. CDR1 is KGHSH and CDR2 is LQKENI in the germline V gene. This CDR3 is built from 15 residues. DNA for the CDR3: TGTGCCAGCTCACCACCAGGGACAGACGACACTGAAGCTTTCTTT. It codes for CASSPPGTDDTEAFF.

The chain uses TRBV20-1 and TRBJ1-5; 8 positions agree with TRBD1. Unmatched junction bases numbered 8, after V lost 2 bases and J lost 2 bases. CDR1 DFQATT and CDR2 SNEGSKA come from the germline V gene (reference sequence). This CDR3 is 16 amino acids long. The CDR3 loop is CSARLDRGGGNQPQHF. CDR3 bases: TGCAGTGCTAGACTAGACAGGGGAGGTGGCAATCAGCCCCAGCATTTT.

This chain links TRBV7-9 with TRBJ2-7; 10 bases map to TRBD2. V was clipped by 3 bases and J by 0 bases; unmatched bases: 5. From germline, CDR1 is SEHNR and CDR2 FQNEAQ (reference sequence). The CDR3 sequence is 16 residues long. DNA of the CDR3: TGTGCCAGCAGCTTGGCACTAGCGGGAAACTCCTACGAGCAGTACTTC. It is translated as CASSLALAGNSYEQYF.

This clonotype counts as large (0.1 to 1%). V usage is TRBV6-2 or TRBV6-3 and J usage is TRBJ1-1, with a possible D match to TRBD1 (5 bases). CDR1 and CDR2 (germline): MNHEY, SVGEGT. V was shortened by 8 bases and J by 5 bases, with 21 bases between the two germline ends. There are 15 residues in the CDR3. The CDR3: CASCRSGGLGTEAFF. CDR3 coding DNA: TGTGCCAGCTGCCGAAGTGGGGGGTTAGGGACTGAAGCTTTCTTT.

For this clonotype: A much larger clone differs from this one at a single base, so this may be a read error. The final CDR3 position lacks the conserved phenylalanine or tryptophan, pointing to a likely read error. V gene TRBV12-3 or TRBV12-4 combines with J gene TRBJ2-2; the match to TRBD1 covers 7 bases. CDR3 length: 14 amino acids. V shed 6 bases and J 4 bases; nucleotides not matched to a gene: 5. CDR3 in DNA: TGTGCCAGCAGCCCACAGGGGACCACCGGGGAGCTGTTTATT. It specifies CASSPQGTTGELFI.

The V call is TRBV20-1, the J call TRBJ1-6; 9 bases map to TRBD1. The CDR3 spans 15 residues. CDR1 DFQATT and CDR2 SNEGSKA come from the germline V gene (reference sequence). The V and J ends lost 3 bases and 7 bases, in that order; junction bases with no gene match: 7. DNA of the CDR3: TGCAGTGCTAGTGGGACAGGGTATGAGAATTCACCCCTCCACTTT. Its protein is CSASGTGYENSPLHF.

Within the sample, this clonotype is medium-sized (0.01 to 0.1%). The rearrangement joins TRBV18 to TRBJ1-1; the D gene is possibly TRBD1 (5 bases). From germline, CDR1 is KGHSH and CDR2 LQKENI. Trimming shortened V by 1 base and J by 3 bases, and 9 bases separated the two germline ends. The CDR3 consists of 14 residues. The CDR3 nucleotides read TGTGCCAGCTCACCACGAGGGGAGGACACTGAAGCTTTCTTT. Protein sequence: CASSPRGEDTEAFF.

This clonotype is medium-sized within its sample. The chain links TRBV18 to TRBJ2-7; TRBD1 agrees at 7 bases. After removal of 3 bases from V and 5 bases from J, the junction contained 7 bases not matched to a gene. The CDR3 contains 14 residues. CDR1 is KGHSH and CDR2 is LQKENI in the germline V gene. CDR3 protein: CASSPSGTDHEQYF. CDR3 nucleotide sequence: TGTGCCAGCTCACCCTCCGGGACAGACCACGAGCAGTACTTC.

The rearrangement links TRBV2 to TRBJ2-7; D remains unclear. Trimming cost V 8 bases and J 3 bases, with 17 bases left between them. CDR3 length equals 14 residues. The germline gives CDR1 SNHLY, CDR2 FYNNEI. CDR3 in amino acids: CASQKSSASYEQYF. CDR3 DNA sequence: TGTGCCAGCCAAAAAAGCTCAGCTAGCTACGAGCAGTACTTC.

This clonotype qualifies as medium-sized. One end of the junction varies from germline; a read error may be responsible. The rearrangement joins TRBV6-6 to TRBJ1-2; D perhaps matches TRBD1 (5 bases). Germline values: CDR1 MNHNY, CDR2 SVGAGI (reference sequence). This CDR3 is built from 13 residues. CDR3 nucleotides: TGTGCCAGCAGTGCGACAGCTAAATATGGCTACACCTTC. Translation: CASSATAKYGYTF.

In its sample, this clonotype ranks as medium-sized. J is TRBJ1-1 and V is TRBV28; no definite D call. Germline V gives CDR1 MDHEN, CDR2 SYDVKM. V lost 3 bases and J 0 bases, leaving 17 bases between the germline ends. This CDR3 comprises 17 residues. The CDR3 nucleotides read TGTGCCAGCAGTTTCCCGAACGGGATGTTGGTGAACACTGAAGCTTTCTTT. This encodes CASSFPNGMLVNTEAFF.

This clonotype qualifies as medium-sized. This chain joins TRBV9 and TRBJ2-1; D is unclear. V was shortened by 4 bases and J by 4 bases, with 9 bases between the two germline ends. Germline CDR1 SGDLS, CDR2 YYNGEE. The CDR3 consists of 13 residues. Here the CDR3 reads CASSPRSYNEQFF. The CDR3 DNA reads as TGTGCCAGCAGCCCTAGATCTTACAATGAGCAGTTCTTC.

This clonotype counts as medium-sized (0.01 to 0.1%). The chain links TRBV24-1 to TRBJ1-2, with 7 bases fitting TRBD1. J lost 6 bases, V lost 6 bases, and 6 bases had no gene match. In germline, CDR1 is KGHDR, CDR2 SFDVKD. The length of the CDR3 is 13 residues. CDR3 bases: TGTGCCACCAGTCTTCAGGGGGACGATGGCTACACCTTC. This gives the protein CATSLQGDDGYTF.

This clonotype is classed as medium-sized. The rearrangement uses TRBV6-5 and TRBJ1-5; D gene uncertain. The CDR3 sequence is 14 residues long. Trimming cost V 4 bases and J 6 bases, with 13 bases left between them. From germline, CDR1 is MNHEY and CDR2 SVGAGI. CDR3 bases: TGTGCCAGCAGTTTCCGGGGTATGGGTCAGCCCCAGCATTTT. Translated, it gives CASSFRGMGQPQHF.

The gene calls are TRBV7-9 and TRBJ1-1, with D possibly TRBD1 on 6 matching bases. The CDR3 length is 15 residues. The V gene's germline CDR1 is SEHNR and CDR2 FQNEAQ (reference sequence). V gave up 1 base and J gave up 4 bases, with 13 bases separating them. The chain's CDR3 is CASSLDSGVSTEAFF. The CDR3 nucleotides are TGTGCCAGCAGCTTAGACTCAGGGGTTAGCACTGAAGCTTTCTTT. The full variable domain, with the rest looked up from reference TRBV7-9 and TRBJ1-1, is DTGVSQNPRHKITKRGQNVTFRCDPISEHNRLYWYRQTLGQGPEFLTYFQNEAQLEKSRLLSDRFSAERPKGSFSTLEIQRTEQGDSAMYLCASSLDSGVSTEAFFGQGTRLTVV.